Each of the 32 T cell receptor beta chains below was sequenced from the same sample in a study of T cell responses to AZD1222 COVID-19 vaccine. The assay was immunoSEQ multiplex PCR, and TCRdb's table has in-frame clones only and misses some. Among 120,000 or so clones listed, more than 75% were seen once. Sequenced here: peripheral blood, sampled 28 days after the second AZD1222 dose. These receptors were collected from an adult who received the AZD1222 COVID-19 vaccine.

This chain uses TRBV2 with TRBJ2-7; D call uncertain. The CDR3 is 12 amino acids. Per germline, CDR1 SNHLY and CDR2 FYNNEI. V gave up 2 bases and J gave up 6 bases, with 8 bases separating them. CDR3 amino acids: CASSESKVEQYF. The DNA of the CDR3 is TGTGCCAGCAGTGAAAGCAAGGTCGAGCAGTACTTC.

This chain joins TRBV2 and TRBJ1-5; the D is unclear. The CDR3 loop spans 14 amino acids. Germline assignment: CDR1 SNHLY and CDR2 FYNNEI. V dropped 2 bases and J dropped 2 bases, with 7 bases sitting between them. In DNA, the CDR3 is TGTGCCAGCAGTGAACCCCAGGGCAATCAGCCCCAGCATTTT. This encodes CASSEPQGNQPQHF.

Turning to this clone: In the same sample, other DNA sequences code for this CDR3. This chain links TRBV15 with TRBJ1-1; D ambiguous. The germline gives CDR1 LNHNV, CDR2 YYDKDF (reference sequence). V lost 2 bases, J lost 2 bases, and 3 bases lay in between. CDR3 size: 12 residues. The CDR3 region has the DNA TGTGCCACCAGCAGACGCAACACTGAAGCTTTCTTT. It yields the protein CATSRRNTEAFF.

The rearrangement joins TRBV27 to TRBJ2-3; 9 nucleotides match TRBD1. Germline V gene lookup returns CDR1 MNHEY and CDR2 SMNVEV (reference sequence). The CDR3 is 15 amino acids. V was clipped by 3 bases and J by 4 bases; unmatched bases: 5. CDR3 DNA sequence: TGTGCCAGCAGTTTTGACAGGGGGGGGCCAGATACGCAGTATTTT. Translation gives CASSFDRGGPDTQYF.

The rearrangement uses TRBV30 and TRBJ2-3, with 10 bases matching TRBD1. V lost 2 bases and J lost 4; bases outside the gene matches: 3. This CDR3 contains 14 residues. The germline V gene encodes CDR1 GTSNPN and CDR2 SVGIG (reference sequence). The CDR3 loop reads CAWSPGTGADTQYF. In nucleotides, the CDR3 is TGTGCCTGGAGTCCCGGGACAGGGGCAGATACGCAGTATTTT.

For this clone: Other DNA sequences in the sample encode the same CDR3. V gene TRBV29-1 combines with J gene TRBJ1-5; the D gene is possibly TRBD1 (5 bases). V gave up 4 bases and J gave up 3 bases, with 10 bases separating them. CDR3 size: 13 residues. Per the germline V gene, CDR1 is SQVTM and CDR2 is ANQGSEA. The CDR3 sequence is CSVGGTHNQPQHF. As DNA, the CDR3 is TGCAGCGTTGGGGGGACCCACAATCAGCCCCAGCATTTT.

The chain couples TRBV18 to TRBJ1-5, with 7 bases that match TRBD1. This CDR3 is built from 14 residues. After removal of 5 bases from V and 6 bases from J, the junction contained 7 bases not matched to a gene. The V gene's germline CDR1 is KGHSH and CDR2 LQKENI. The CDR3 DNA sequence: TGTGCCAGCTCAACAGGACAGGCGGGTCAGCCCCAGCATTTT. Its translation is CASSTGQAGQPQHF.

This clone was recorded only once. The rearrangement joins TRBV3-1 (or the pseudogene TRBV3-2) to TRBJ1-4; D is undetermined. CDR1 is LGHDT, CDR2 YNNKEL, per germline (reference sequence). V lost 9 bases and J lost 0, with 8 bases in between. This CDR3 spans 13 amino acids. CDR3 region: CASGRATNEKLFF. The CDR3 DNA reads as TGTGCCAGTGGGCGGGCAACTAATGAAAAACTGTTTTTT.

The chain joins TRBV10-3 to TRBJ2-6, with 8 bases identical to TRBD2. The germline CDR1 and CDR2 sequences are ENHRY and SYGVKD. The length of the CDR3 is 19 residues. J lost 0 bases, V lost 3 bases, and 10 bases had no gene match. CDR3 bases: TGTGCCATCAGTGAAGGGGCCAGCGGGGGTGGCTCTGGGGCCAACGTCCTGACTTTC. Its protein product is CAISEGASGGGSGANVLTF.

The chain joins TRBV20-1 to TRBJ1-2; D call uncertain. The germline CDR1 and CDR2 sequences are DFQATT and SNEGSKA (reference sequence). This CDR3 has 12 residues. Between the trimmed V and J ends, which lost 3 bases and 4 bases, there was a span of 9 bases. CDR3: CSASFAGYGYTF. For the CDR3, the DNA is TGCAGTGCTAGTTTCGCTGGCTATGGCTACACCTTC.

V usage is TRBV7-2 and J usage is TRBJ1-6, with D hard to call. Trimming took off 5 bases at V and 1 base at J, with 9 bases between the two ends. CDR3 length equals 15 residues. CDR1 SGHTA and CDR2 FQGNSA come from the germline V gene. The CDR3: CASSMAGSYNSPLHF. The CDR3 DNA sequence: TGTGCCAGCAGCATGGCGGGATCCTATAATTCACCCCTCCACTTT.

The rearrangement joins TRBV15 to TRBJ1-3; D is uncertain. The CDR3 covers 16 residues. The ends were cut back, 0 bases at V and 0 bases at J, with 9 bases in the middle. Germline CDR1 reads LNHNV; CDR2 reads YYDKDF (reference sequence). CDR3 sequence: CATSREGGSSGNTIYF. CDR3 nucleotide sequence: TGTGCCACCAGCAGAGAGGGAGGGTCCTCTGGAAACACCATATATTTT.

DNA of the CDR3: TGTGCCAGCAGTCCCCCCCCCACCTACGAGCAGTACTTC. Translation gives CASSPPPTYEQYF. This chain connects TRBV6-5 to TRBJ2-7; D is unresolved. CDR1 and CDR2 from the germline V gene are MNHEY and SVGAGI. The CDR3 totals 13 residues. V was cut by 5 bases and J by 2 bases, with 10 bases left in between.

The chain carries TRBV7-9 and TRBJ1-4; D not certain. There are 14 residues in the CDR3. Germline loops: CDR1 SEHNR, CDR2 FQNEAQ (reference sequence). V was shortened by 5 bases and J by 4 bases, with 11 bases between the two germline ends. In DNA, the CDR3 is TGTGCCAGCAGCCGCAGTAAAAGTAATGAAAAACTGTTTTTT. Translated, it gives CASSRSKSNEKLFF.

This clone was seen only once. This chain links TRBV7-2 with TRBJ1-1, with 7 bases matching TRBD1. J was trimmed by 4 bases and V by 1 base; bases with no gene match: 6. The V gene's germline CDR1 is SGHTA and CDR2 FQGNSA. The CDR3 contains 15 residues. The CDR3 DNA follows: TGTGCCAGCAGCTTAGGACAGGGAATGAGCACTGAAGCTTTCTTT. It codes for CASSLGQGMSTEAFF.

The chain recombines TRBV6-2 or TRBV6-3 with TRBJ1-5; 7 bases match TRBD1. J gave up 7 bases and V 0 bases, and 6 bases lay outside the gene matches. Germline V lookup: CDR1 MNHEY, CDR2 SVGEGT. CDR3 size: 15 residues. The CDR3 DNA reads TGTGCCAGCAGTTACTCATCAGGGGGTGGACAGCCCCAGCATTTT. It is translated as CASSYSSGGGQPQHF.

This clone appeared a single time. The chain uses TRBV27 and TRBJ1-4; 7 nucleotides align to TRBD1. Germline loops: CDR1 MNHEY, CDR2 SMNVEV (reference sequence). This CDR3 spans 16 amino acids. V lost 6 bases and J lost 3; bases outside the gene matches: 10. In DNA, the CDR3 is TGTGCCAGCAGCAACCGACAGGGTTCGGCTAATGAAAAACTGTTTTTT. This encodes CASSNRQGSANEKLFF. The full variable domain, its missing parts supplied by reference TRBV27 and TRBJ1-4, is EAQVTQNPRYLITVTGKKLTVTCSQNMNHEYMSWYRQDPGLGLRQIYYSMNVEVTDKGDVPEGYKVSRKEKRNFPLILESPSPNQTSLYFCASSNRQGSANEKLFFGSGTQLSVL.

This chain links TRBV23-1 with TRBJ1-1, with 8 bases lining up with TRBD1. TRBV23-1 is assigned to the ORF class and has an uncertain function. V dropped 2 bases and J dropped 4; count of bases not matched to a gene: 15. The CDR3 runs to 18 residues. CDR3 sequence reads: CASSQLTLKDRVGTEAFF. DNA for the CDR3: TGCGCCAGCAGTCAACTCACACTTAAGGACAGGGTGGGCACTGAAGCTTTCTTT.

The chain employs TRBV7-2 and TRBJ2-1; the D is unclear. The ends were cut back, 1 base at V and 0 bases at J, with 7 bases in the middle. The CDR3 contains 15 residues. Germline lookup yields CDR1 SGHTA and CDR2 FQGNSA. The CDR3 spells CASSLGPSSYNEQFF. DNA for the CDR3: TGTGCCAGCAGCTTAGGCCCCAGCTCCTACAATGAGCAGTTCTTC.

The V and J genes are TRBV6-5 and TRBJ2-2; 8 nucleotides line up with TRBD2. Germline V lookup: CDR1 MNHEY, CDR2 SVGAGI. Unmatched junction bases numbered 3, after V lost 1 base and J lost 5 bases. The CDR3 has 15 amino acids. DNA for the CDR3: TGTGCCAGCAGTTACTACACGGGGGGGACCGGGGAGCTGTTTTTT. As protein: CASSYYTGGTGELFF.

This clone showed up just once. The chain carries TRBV27 and TRBJ1-2; D is uncertain. The germline V gene has CDR1 MNHEY and CDR2 SMNVEV (reference sequence). V was pared by 5 bases and J by 3 bases, with 10 bases between. The CDR3 totals 13 residues. CDR3 amino acids: CASSSGRHYGYTF. Written as DNA, the CDR3 is TGTGCCAGCAGTAGCGGCAGACACTATGGCTACACCTTC.

The chain uses TRBV28 and TRBJ2-5; 7 bases map to TRBD1. The V gene end was trimmed by 8 bases and the J gene end by 3 bases; junction bases not matched to a gene: 3. The CDR3 is made up of 12 amino acids. From germline, CDR1 is MDHEN and CDR2 SYDVKM. The CDR3 DNA sequence: TGTGCCAGCCTTGGGACAGAAGAGACCCAGTACTTC. Its protein is CASLGTEETQYF.

This rearrangement joins TRBV4-2 to TRBJ2-2; no firm D call. V was trimmed by 0 bases and J by 6 bases, leaving 11 bases between them. Germline lookup yields CDR1 LGHNA and CDR2 YNFKEQ. This CDR3 region has 15 residues. In DNA form, the CDR3 reads TGTGCCAGCAGCCAAGATCCTTTGGGGTCCGGGGAGCTGTTTTTT. Translating gives CASSQDPLGSGELFF.

The chain combines TRBV5-6 with TRBJ1-1; 7 bases map to TRBD1. Germline trimming cut 0 bases from V and 2 bases from J; bases unmatched to any gene: 16. Germline-derived CDR1 and CDR2 are SGHDT and YYEEEE. This CDR3 is built from 19 residues. CDR3 sequence: CASSLAAGLLRGTNTEAFF. The CDR3 DNA reads as TGTGCCAGCAGCTTGGCCGCAGGACTCCTCAGGGGGACAAACACTGAAGCTTTCTTT. The full variable domain, its missing parts supplied by reference TRBV5-6 and TRBJ1-1, is DAGVTQSPTHLIKTRGQQVTLRCSPKSGHDTVSWYQQALGQGPQFIFQYYEEEERQRGNFPDRFSGHQFPNYSSELNVNALLLGDSALYLCASSLAAGLLRGTNTEAFFGQGTRLTVV.

The chain uses TRBV7-3 and TRBJ2-3; D is tentatively TRBD1 or TRBD2 (5 bases each). The CDR3 loop spans 16 amino acids. Germline CDR1 reads SGHTA; CDR2 reads FQGTGA. The V end lost 1 base, the J end lost 6 bases, and 17 bases lay between the germline ends. The CDR3 coding sequence is TGTGCCAGCAGCTTAAATCTTTTCCCCGGGGCGGATACGCAGTATTTT. Its translation: CASSLNLFPGADTQYF. The full variable domain, its missing parts supplied by reference TRBV7-3 and TRBJ2-3, is GAGVSQTPSNKVTEKGKYVELRCDPISGHTALYWYRQSLGQGPEFLIYFQGTGAADDSGLPNDRFFAVRPEGSVSTLKIQRTERGDSAVYLCASSLNLFPGADTQYFGPGTRLTVL.

The CDR3 sequence is CASSQGVRAENTGELFF. The CDR3 DNA reads as TGTGCCAGCAGCCAAGGGGTACGGGCGGAGAACACCGGGGAGCTGTTTTTT. V gene TRBV4-2 combines with J gene TRBJ2-2; D is ambiguous. V shed 1 base and J shed 1 base, with 13 bases lying between them. The CDR3 covers 17 residues. Germline assignment: CDR1 LGHNA and CDR2 YNFKEQ.

This rearrangement joins TRBV28 to TRBJ1-1; D is perhaps TRBD1 (6 bases). Germline CDR1 MDHEN, CDR2 SYDVKM. Deletions cut 2 bases from V and 2 bases from J, with 15 bases between. The CDR3 has 16 amino acids. The CDR3 region has the DNA TGTGCCAGCAGTTTAGGAGCAGGGGCGTACAACACTGAAGCTTTCTTT. It encodes CASSLGAGAYNTEAFF. The whole variable domain, filled in from reference TRBV28 and TRBJ1-1, reads DVKVTQSSRYLVKRTGEKVFLECVQDMDHENMFWYRQDPGLGLRLIYFSYDVKMKEKGDIPEGYSVSREKKERFSLILESASTNQTSMYLCASSLGAGAYNTEAFFGQGTRLTVV.

This chain joins TRBV6-5 and TRBJ2-7, with 9 bases aligning to TRBD2. The CDR3 is made up of 12 amino acids. From germline, CDR1 is MNHEY and CDR2 SVGAGI. The V segment lost 2 bases and the J segment 11 bases; nucleotides outside the gene matches: 4. The CDR3 DNA is TGTGCCAGCAGTTACACTAGCGGGCCAAAGTACTTC. Translated, it gives CASSYTSGPKYF.

The genes are TRBV27 and TRBJ1-5, with 9 bases lining up with TRBD1. After removal of 5 bases from V and 7 bases from J, the junction contained 9 bases not matched to a gene. The CDR3 is 15 amino acids. Germline V gene lookup returns CDR1 MNHEY and CDR2 SMNVEV (reference sequence). The CDR3 here is CASSEQGAHRQPQHF. DNA for the CDR3: TGTGCCAGCAGTGAACAGGGGGCTCACCGCCAGCCCCAGCATTTT.

The CDR3 spells CASRPAGDQPQHF. The CDR3 DNA is TGTGCCAGCAGGCCGGCCGGAGATCAGCCCCAGCATTTT. This chain joins TRBV6-5 and TRBJ1-5; D is unclear. Germline lookup yields CDR1 MNHEY and CDR2 SVGAGI. The CDR3 totals 13 residues. Trimming stripped 6 bases from V and 5 bases from J, with 11 bases between.

V usage is TRBV5-4 and J usage is TRBJ1-3; TRBD1 might be the D (5 bases). Germline CDR1 is SGHNT and CDR2 is YYREEE (reference sequence). The V and J ends lost 0 bases and 4 bases respectively, with 5 bases between them. This CDR3 is 13 amino acids long. CDR3 loop: CASSLGGGNTIYF. DNA of the CDR3: TGTGCCAGCAGCTTGGGGGGGGGAAACACCATATATTTT.

V and J are TRBV5-1 and TRBJ1-3; D gene unclear. Germline V CDR1 and CDR2: SGHRS, YFSETQ. The CDR3 consists of 16 residues. V was cut by 0 bases and J by 0 bases, with 10 bases left in between. The CDR3 bases are TGCGCCAGCAGCTTGGGAGGCGCCTTCTCTGGAAACACCATATATTTT. Protein product: CASSLGGAFSGNTIYF.